These 16 T cell receptor beta chains were all obtained from the same sample, sequenced in a study of OX40 agonist ivuxolimab in advanced cancers. TCRdb's table, derived via immunoSEQ multiplex PCR, lists solely in-frame clones and lacks some. Among tens of thousands of clones listed, 80% to 85% were seen once. The sequencing here drew on CD4+ or CD8+ T cells sorted from blood, taken in a trial of the OX40 agonist ivuxolimab. These TCRs come from an adult with an advanced solid tumor such as melanoma, head and neck, liver or kidney cancer.

V gene TRBV27 combines with J gene TRBJ2-1, with 8 positions matching TRBD2. CDR3 length equals 16 residues. Unmatched junction bases numbered 4, after V lost 1 base and J lost 2 bases. Germline V gives CDR1 MNHEY, CDR2 SMNVEV (reference sequence). The CDR3 region has the DNA TGTGCCAGCAGTTTATTGCCGGGGGGGACCTACAATGAGCAGTTCTTC. Translating gives CASSLLPGGTYNEQFF.

This clone was counted once. The chain links TRBV5-5 to TRBJ1-5; D possibly corresponds to TRBD1 (6 bases). Looked up from germline, CDR1 is SGHKS and CDR2 is YYEKEE (reference sequence). CDR3 length equals 16 residues. Trimming stripped 3 bases from V and 7 bases from J, with 20 bases between. This chain's CDR3 is CASSWGPSAVSQPQHF. In nucleotides, the CDR3 is TGTGCCAGCAGCTGGGGGCCATCAGCGGTAAGCCAGCCCCAGCATTTT.

The chain links TRBV28 to TRBJ2-7, with D possibly being TRBD1 (6 bases). Trimming stripped 5 bases from V and 6 bases from J, with 23 bases between. Looked up from germline, CDR1 is MDHEN and CDR2 is SYDVKM. The CDR3 runs to 16 residues. In nucleotides, the CDR3 is TGTGCCAGCAGTGGTACAGGGATTCCCCGCGTTCGCGAGCAGTACTTC. Its translation: CASSGTGIPRVREQYF.

The J gene is TRBJ2-3, the V gene TRBV19; D may be TRBD1 or TRBD2 (6 bases each). This CDR3 comprises 13 residues. The V end lost 10 bases, the J end lost 4 bases, and 15 bases lay between the germline ends. Per germline, CDR1 LNHDA and CDR2 SQIVND (reference sequence). The CDR3 is CATGDLRADTQYF. In DNA form, the CDR3 reads TGTGCCACAGGGGACTTGAGGGCAGATACGCAGTATTTT.

The chain employs TRBV5-4 and TRBJ2-7; D gene unclear. Germline V CDR1 and CDR2: SGHNT, YYREEE (reference sequence). V lost 4 bases to trimming and J lost 0 bases, with 17 bases between them. This CDR3 region has 16 residues. The CDR3 is CASSPKVGRNSYEQYF. CDR3 DNA sequence: TGTGCCAGCAGCCCCAAGGTCGGCAGGAACTCCTACGAGCAGTACTTC. Together with reference TRBV5-4 and TRBJ2-7, the CDR3 gives the full variable domain: ETGVTQSPTHLIKTRGQQVTLRCSSQSGHNTVSWYQQALGQGPQFIFQYYREEENGRGNFPPRFSGLQFPNYSSELNVNALELDDSALYLCASSPKVGRNSYEQYFGPGTRLTVT.

A single count supports this clone. The chain recombines TRBV5-4 with TRBJ2-1; possible D gene TRBD2, 5 bases. This CDR3 region has 13 residues. The germline gives CDR1 SGHNT, CDR2 YYREEE (reference sequence). V was pared by 4 bases and J by 6 bases, with 11 bases between. CDR3 sequence reads: CASSVGEGNEQFF. CDR3 nucleotide sequence: TGTGCCAGCAGCGTCGGGGAAGGCAATGAGCAGTTCTTC.

The V and J genes are TRBV5-1 and TRBJ1-1, with TRBD1 matching over 7 bases. The V gene end was trimmed by 1 base and the J gene end by 2 bases; junction bases not matched to a gene: 2. The CDR3 loop spans 14 amino acids. CDR1 and CDR2 from the germline V gene are SGHRS and YFSETQ. Here the CDR3 reads CASSLTGANTEAFF. The CDR3 DNA is TGCGCCAGCAGCTTGACAGGGGCCAACACTGAAGCTTTCTTT.

This chain connects TRBV6-1 to TRBJ1-5; D not certain. The CDR3 covers 15 residues. V was clipped by 6 bases and J by 6 bases, with 18 bases between them. Germline CDR1 reads MNHNS; CDR2 reads SASEGT. DNA for the CDR3: TGTGCCAGCAGCCAAGAGGGCCTCGGCAGTCAGCCCCAGCATTTT. This encodes CASSQEGLGSQPQHF.

The genes are TRBV15 and TRBJ1-1; TRBD1 matches 10 bases. This CDR3 is 15 amino acids long. V lost 8 bases to trimming and J lost 5 bases; unmatched junction nucleotides: 11. Germline V gene lookup returns CDR1 LNHNV and CDR2 YYDKDF (reference sequence). The CDR3 reads CATERDRGGGTEAFF. Here the CDR3 DNA reads TGTGCCACCGAACGGGACAGGGGAGGTGGGACTGAAGCTTTCTTT.

The rearrangement links TRBV4-1 to TRBJ2-3; no clear D gene. V was pared by 0 bases and J by 2 bases, with 9 bases between. This CDR3 has 15 residues. Per the germline V gene, CDR1 is MGHRA and CDR2 is YSYEKL. The CDR3 DNA reads as TGCGCCAGCAGCCAAGAAGGAATTGCCACAGATACGCAGTATTTT. Its protein is CASSQEGIATDTQYF.

This clone was detected once. The V call is TRBV5-1, the J call TRBJ1-2; no definite D call. The V end lost 0 bases, the J end lost 1 base, and 13 bases lay between the germline ends. Looked up from germline, CDR1 is SGHRS and CDR2 is YFSETQ. The CDR3 has 16 residues. The CDR3 region has the DNA TGCGCCAGCAGCTTGGCACTACCCCCCAGTAACTATGGCTACACCTTC. It codes for CASSLALPPSNYGYTF. The whole variable domain, remainder taken from reference TRBV5-1 and TRBJ1-2, is KAGVTQTPRYLIKTRGQQVTLSCSPISGHRSVSWYQQTPGQGLQFLFEYFSETQRNKGNFPGRFSGRQFSNSRSEMNVSTLELGDSALYLCASSLALPPSNYGYTFGSGTRLTVV.

This clone has more than one count but fewer than ten. The J gene is TRBJ2-2, the V gene TRBV29-1, with D possibly TRBD2 on 6 matching bases. Trimming removed 4 bases from V and 7 bases from J, with 16 bases in between. This CDR3 spans 14 amino acids. Per the germline V gene, CDR1 is SQVTM and CDR2 is ANQGSEA. CDR3 in DNA: TGCAGCGTTGCCTTAGGAGGGCCGGGCGGGGAGCTGTTTTTT. It codes for CSVALGGPGGELFF.

CDR3 sequence: CASSRTSGGYEQFF. CDR3 nucleotides: TGTGCCAGCAGCAGGACTAGCGGGGGTTATGAGCAGTTCTTC. The chain has TRBV2 and TRBJ2-1; 13 bases agree with TRBD2. This CDR3 region has 14 residues. With V trimmed by 6 bases and J by 8 bases, 4 bases remained unmatched. The germline CDR1 and CDR2 sequences are SNHLY and FYNNEI.

A few counts support this clone. The chain recombines TRBV2 with TRBJ1-2; perhaps TRBD1 as D (5 bases). Germline V gene data show CDR1 as SNHLY and CDR2 as FYNNEI. V lost 7 bases to trimming and J lost 7 bases, with 13 bases between them. The CDR3 runs to 12 residues. CDR3 coding DNA: TGTGCCAGCACAGTTGGGGGACTTGGCTACACCTTC. Its translation is CASTVGGLGYTF.

The chain combines TRBV4-2 with TRBJ2-7, with D unresolved. Germline V lookup: CDR1 LGHNA, CDR2 YNFKEQ. This CDR3 comprises 15 residues. Trimming cost V 0 bases and J 0 bases, with 9 bases left between them. The CDR3 DNA is TGTGCCAGCAGCCAAGATCTCGCCATCTCCTACGAGCAGTACTTC. Protein sequence: CASSQDLAISYEQYF.

This clone was found once. V gene TRBV5-5 combines with J gene TRBJ1-2; D not resolved. The CDR3 is made up of 12 amino acids. The germline gives CDR1 SGHKS, CDR2 YYEKEE (reference sequence). V was trimmed by 4 bases and J by 4 bases, leaving 8 bases between them. CDR3 residues: CASSPGVYGYTF. CDR3 DNA: TGTGCCAGCAGCCCCGGAGTCTATGGCTACACCTTC.